The 25 T cell receptor beta chains in this list originate from one sample, sequenced in a study of T cell changes during pregnancy in multiple sclerosis. Profiling relied on immunoSEQ multiplex PCR, and the TCRdb table lists in-frame clones only, not all of them. The data hold tens of thousands of clones, with around 93% observed a single time. Specimen: peripheral blood, collected after pregnancy. These receptors all come from a female donor with multiple sclerosis, enrolled in a pregnancy study.

The chain carries TRBV6-6 and TRBJ2-7, with a tentative D call TRBD2 (5 bases). This CDR3 is built from 15 residues. Germline-derived CDR1 and CDR2 are MNHNY and SVGAGI (reference sequence). V lost 4 bases and J 2 bases, leaving 15 bases between the germline ends. The CDR3 nucleotides are TGTGCCAGCAGTTTAGGTGCGGGTAGGCCCTACGAGCAGTACTTC. Translation: CASSLGAGRPYEQYF.

The V and J genes are TRBV19 and TRBJ1-1, with D perhaps TRBD1 (6 bases). The CDR3 runs 14 residues. In germline, CDR1 is LNHDA, CDR2 SQIVND (reference sequence). The V end was cut by 5 bases, the J end by 0 bases, with 10 bases between. CDR3 amino acids: CASSSDSMNTEAFF. CDR3 DNA: TGTGCCAGTAGTTCGGACAGCATGAACACTGAAGCTTTCTTT.

The genes are TRBV5-1 and TRBJ2-6, with a possible D match to TRBD2 (6 bases). Looked up from germline, CDR1 is SGHRS and CDR2 is YFSETQ. V shed 5 bases and J shed 1 base, with 10 bases lying between them. The CDR3 loop spans 15 amino acids. This chain's CDR3 is CASRLGGSGANVLTF. CDR3 nucleotide sequence: TGCGCCAGCAGACTGGGGGGATCTGGGGCCAACGTCCTGACTTTC.

The chain uses TRBV4-1 and TRBJ2-3; D is undetermined. The V gene lost 1 base and the J gene lost 1 base, with 9 bases spanning the gap. Germline assignment: CDR1 MGHRA and CDR2 YSYEKL. This CDR3 spans 15 amino acids. The CDR3 protein is CASSQVNSRTDTQYF. As DNA, the CDR3 is TGCGCCAGCAGCCAAGTGAACTCCCGCACAGATACGCAGTATTTT.

The chain joins TRBV21-1 to TRBJ2-7; the table gives TRBD1 as D, unverified against the DNA. TRBV21-1 is deemed a pseudogene. This CDR3 comprises 12 residues. The DNA of the CDR3 is TGTGCCAGCAGTCGGACAGCGCAAGAGCAGTACTTC. Translation gives CASSRTAQEQYF.

V and J are TRBV7-8 and TRBJ1-5, with no clear D. Germline CDR1 SGHVS, CDR2 FQNEAQ. The CDR3 consists of 14 residues. V lost 5 bases and J 4 bases, leaving 12 bases between the germline ends. CDR3 residues: CASSPSGENQPQHF. The CDR3 coding sequence is TGTGCCAGCAGCCCCAGTGGGGAGAATCAGCCCCAGCATTTT.

The V call is TRBV9, the J call TRBJ2-7; D ambiguous. Germline loops: CDR1 SGDLS, CDR2 YYNGEE. The V end was cut by 0 bases, the J end by 0 bases, with 10 bases between. The CDR3 contains 15 residues. CDR3 in DNA: TGTGCCAGCAGCGTAGCTGGTGGCGGCTCCTACGAGCAGTACTTC. As protein: CASSVAGGGSYEQYF. The full variable domain, its missing parts supplied by reference TRBV9 and TRBJ2-7, is DSGVTQTPKHLITATGQRVTLRCSPRSGDLSVYWYQQSLDQGLQFLIQYYNGEERAKGNILERFSAQQFPDLHSELNLSSLELGDSALYFCASSVAGGGSYEQYFGPGTRLTVT.

V is TRBV6-1 and J is TRBJ2-1; 8 bases match TRBD2. Losses at the gene ends were 5 bases for V and 2 bases for J; bases not matched to a gene: 5. Germline V lookup: CDR1 MNHNS, CDR2 SASEGT. This CDR3 has 15 residues. CDR3 region: CASSLSGNTYNEQFF. CDR3 DNA: TGTGCCAGCAGTCTTAGCGGGAATACCTACAATGAGCAGTTCTTC.

This sequence joins TRBV6-1 and TRBJ2-2; D gene uncertain. V gave up 6 bases and J gave up 0 bases, with 11 bases separating them. CDR3 length: 15 amino acids. Per the germline V gene, CDR1 is MNHNS and CDR2 is SASEGT. The DNA of the CDR3 is TGTGCCAGCAGGCTAACTAATGCGAACACCGGGGAGCTGTTTTTT. Translating it yields CASRLTNANTGELFF.

The V call is TRBV4-1, the J call TRBJ2-1, with 12 bases that match TRBD2. CDR1 is MGHRA and CDR2 is YSYEKL in the germline V gene. V shed 1 base, J shed 7 bases, and the junction held 2 bases outside the gene matches. The CDR3 length is 15 residues. CDR3 bases: TGCGCCAGCAGCCAAGTGACTAGCGGGAGTAATGAGCAGTTCTTC. This sequence encodes CASSQVTSGSNEQFF.

The DNA for the CDR3 is TGTGCCAGCAGCGTAGGGGGGGTAGGGCCCCCCTACGAGCAGTACTTC. Protein product: CASSVGGVGPPYEQYF. The chain has TRBV9 and TRBJ2-7, with D tentatively TRBD2 (6 bases). CDR1 and CDR2 (germline): SGDLS, YYNGEE. The germline V and J ends were trimmed by 0 bases and 2 bases, with 15 bases remaining between them. CDR3 length: 16 residues.

The chain joins TRBV9 to TRBJ2-1; D might be TRBD2 (6 bases). V lost 4 bases, J lost 7 bases, and 21 bases lay in between. The germline V gene has CDR1 SGDLS and CDR2 YYNGEE. The CDR3 is 16 residues long. The CDR3 spells CASSLIGSPSLNEQFF. The CDR3 nucleotides read TGTGCCAGCAGCCTAATCGGGAGTCCCTCGCTGAATGAGCAGTTCTTC.

The chain has TRBV7-9 and TRBJ1-4; D gene unclear. Germline lookup yields CDR1 SEHNR and CDR2 FQNEAQ (reference sequence). The CDR3 is 14 residues long. V dropped 5 bases and J dropped 8 bases, with 15 bases sitting between them. The CDR3 coding sequence is TGTGCCAGCAGCACAAGCGGGTGGAACGAAAAACTGTTTTTT. Translating it yields CASSTSGWNEKLFF.

The V call is TRBV5-6, the J call TRBJ2-7, with 8 bases fitting TRBD2. The CDR3 contains 16 residues. CDR1 is SGHDT and CDR2 is YYEEEE in the germline V gene. V lost 0 bases to trimming and J lost 5 bases; unmatched junction nucleotides: 10. This CDR3 is CASSLEVGLGSHEQYF. The CDR3 bases are TGTGCCAGCAGCTTGGAGGTGGGACTAGGCTCTCACGAGCAGTACTTC.

V and J are TRBV6-6 and TRBJ1-2; the D gene is possibly TRBD1 (6 bases). The CDR3 sequence is 14 residues long. Trimming removed 6 bases from V and 8 bases from J, with 19 bases in between. The germline CDR1 and CDR2 sequences are MNHNY and SVGAGI (reference sequence). The CDR3 loop is CASSPLTGKGGYTF. As DNA, the CDR3 is TGTGCCAGCAGCCCCCTCACAGGGAAAGGGGGCTACACCTTC.

The chain is built from TRBV7-9 and TRBJ1-2, with 7 bases matching TRBD1. Germline loops: CDR1 SEHNR, CDR2 FQNEAQ (reference sequence). The CDR3 length is 13 residues. V gave up 5 bases and J gave up 2 bases; unmatched junction bases: 2. The CDR3 DNA reads TGTGCCAGCAGCCAACAGGGGAACTATGGCTACACCTTC. This encodes CASSQQGNYGYTF.

This chain uses TRBV7-6 with TRBJ2-5, with D possibly being TRBD2 (6 bases). Germline lookup yields CDR1 SGHVS and CDR2 FNYEAQ. Trimming removed 5 bases from V and 4 bases from J, with 26 bases in between. CDR3 size: 18 residues. CDR3 in DNA: TGTGCCAGCAGCACGCGGGGTCTAGCGAACTTGGGGGTAGAGACCCAGTACTTC. As protein: CASSTRGLANLGVETQYF. Together with reference TRBV7-6 and TRBJ2-5, the CDR3 gives the full variable domain: GAGVSQSPRYKVTKRGQDVALRCDPISGHVSLYWYRQALGQGPEFLTYFNYEAQQDKSGLPNDRFSAERPEGSISTLTIQRTEQRDSAMYRCASSTRGLANLGVETQYFGPGTRLLVL.

This clone showed up just once. The chain carries TRBV6-5 and TRBJ2-2; 9 nucleotides line up with TRBD1. From germline, CDR1 is MNHEY and CDR2 SVGAGI. The CDR3 runs to 16 residues. Trimming took 6 bases from V and 0 from J; bases not matched to a gene: 5. CDR3 bases: TGTGCCAGCAGCTACAGGGACAGGGCGAACACCGGGGAGCTGTTTTTT. Translating gives CASSYRDRANTGELFF.

The chain joins TRBV7-6 to TRBJ2-1, with a weak D call TRBD2 (7 bases). Looked up from germline, CDR1 is SGHVS and CDR2 is FNYEAQ. The V end was cut by 0 bases, the J end by 1 base, with 13 bases between. CDR3 length equals 17 residues. In DNA, the CDR3 is TGTGCCAGCAGCTTAGCAGGGGGAGGGATTTCCTACAATGAGCAGTTCTTC. It specifies CASSLAGGGISYNEQFF.

J is TRBJ2-5 and V is TRBV13; 8 nucleotides align to TRBD2. CDR1 and CDR2 from the germline V gene are PRHDT and FYEKMQ (reference sequence). This CDR3 comprises 14 residues. V was clipped by 4 bases and J by 7 bases; unmatched bases: 8. The chain's CDR3 is CASSSQREWGTQYF. CDR3 bases: TGTGCCAGCAGCTCCCAGCGGGAGTGGGGGACCCAGTACTTC.

The chain joins TRBV28 to TRBJ2-7; D may be TRBD1 (6 bases). The V gene's germline CDR1 is MDHEN and CDR2 SYDVKM. V lost 8 bases and J lost 1, with 18 bases in between. The CDR3 is 15 amino acids. The CDR3 DNA reads TGTGCCAGCGGGCCCCCTGGGACAAGTTCCTACGAGCAGTACTTC. As protein: CASGPPGTSSYEQYF.

The chain carries TRBV2 and TRBJ2-5; D is undetermined. Trimming shortened V by 5 bases and J by 5 bases, and 6 bases separated the two germline ends. The CDR3 length is 11 residues. Germline assignment: CDR1 SNHLY and CDR2 FYNNEI. CDR3 nucleotide sequence: TGTGCCAGCAGTCCCGAGGAGACCCAGTACTTC. Translated: CASSPEETQYF.

This chain joins TRBV27 and TRBJ2-3, with D possibly being TRBD1 (7 bases). CDR1 and CDR2 from the germline V gene are MNHEY and SMNVEV (reference sequence). The CDR3 covers 16 residues. Trimming shortened V by 3 bases and J by 0 bases, and 13 bases separated the two germline ends. This CDR3 is CASSFLTGTSTDTQYF. CDR3 DNA: TGTGCCAGCAGTTTCTTGACAGGGACTAGCACAGATACGCAGTATTTT.

This chain links TRBV29-1 with TRBJ2-6; a weak D match, TRBD1 (7 bases). The V and J ends lost 8 bases and 0 bases respectively, with 11 bases between them. Germline CDR1 SQVTM, CDR2 ANQGSEA. This CDR3 has 14 residues. The CDR3 sequence is CSFQGGSGANVLTF. Here the CDR3 DNA reads TGCAGCTTCCAGGGGGGCTCTGGGGCCAACGTCCTGACTTTC.

The V gene is TRBV2, the J gene TRBJ2-3, with D maybe TRBD2 (6 bases). The CDR3 has 12 residues. Trimming shortened V by 4 bases and J by 4 bases, and 6 bases separated the two germline ends. Per germline, CDR1 SNHLY and CDR2 FYNNEI. The CDR3 nucleotides read TGTGCCAGCAGTGCGGGGGCAGATACGCAGTATTTT. Translated: CASSAGADTQYF.